These T cell receptor beta chains were read from a single sample in a study of blood T cell repertoires in COVID-19. Data came from immunoSEQ multiplex PCR; TCRdb stores just in-frame clones and leaves some out. The sample has some 130,000 clones, around nine tenths seen once. Sequencing was done on a sample of peripheral blood. These receptors all come from a woman in her sixties or seventies with COVID-19, enrolled during active disease. Both conserved end residues are part of each CDR3. Fields, in order: CDR3 protein, CDR3 DNA, clone size, J gene, D gene, V gene. D genes are given only for firm matches. Part of the rows lack a size; the others show once, few, many or a class for expanded clones.

CSVGGQGGGETQYF | TGCAGCGTTGGGGGACAGGGGGGGGGAGAGACCCAGTACTTC | medium-sized | TRBJ2-5 | TRBD1 | TRBV29-1
CASSYSSGGLSYEQYF | TGTGCCAGCAGTTACTCTAGCGGGGGCCTTTCCTACGAGCAGTACTTC | . | TRBJ2-7 | TRBD2 | TRBV6-2/TRBV6-3
CASSAAGQDGNTIYF | TGTGCCAGCAGCGCCGCGGGACAGGACGGAAACACCATATATTTT | . | TRBJ1-3 | TRBD1 | TRBV7-2
CASSREVRETQYF | TGTGCCAGCAGCCGAGAGGTACGGGAGACCCAGTACTTC | . | TRBJ2-5 | . | TRBV3-1/TRBV3-2
CAWGDRGNEQFF | TGTGCCTGGGGGGACAGGGGGAATGAGCAGTTCTTC | . | TRBJ2-1 | TRBD1 | TRBV30
CASIASRGREKLFF | TGTGCCAGCATAGCGTCCCGGGGTCGTGAAAAACTGTTTTTT | . | TRBJ1-4 | . | TRBV6-5
CASSPPRTGRFNEKLFF | TGTGCCAGCAGCCCCCCAAGGACAGGACGCTTTAATGAAAAACTGTTTTTT | . | TRBJ1-4 | TRBD1 | TRBV7-8
CSVSNDRAGTF | TGCAGCGTAAGTAACGACAGAGCTGGGACCTTC | . | TRBJ1-2 | . | TRBV29-1
CASSLEAGGAYEQYF | TGTGCCAGCAGCTTAGAGGCAGGGGGTGCCTACGAGCAGTACTTC | once | TRBJ2-7 | TRBD1 | TRBV11-1
CASTRGDGNQPQHF | TGTGCCAGCACCCGGGGTGACGGCAATCAGCCCCAGCATTTT | . | TRBJ1-5 | . | TRBV2
CASSLGAGLSYEQYF | TGTGCCAGCAGCTTAGGAGCAGGCCTCTCCTACGAGCAGTACTTC | . | TRBJ2-7 | . | TRBV7-2
CASSADYGGSPLHF | TGTGCCAGCAGCGCGGACTACGGGGGTTCACCCCTCCACTTT | once | TRBJ1-6 | . | TRBV7-9
CATSRGSAGMANYGYTF | TGTGCCACCAGCAGAGGGTCGGCGGGGATGGCCAACTATGGCTACACCTTC | . | TRBJ1-2 | . | TRBV15
CASSYYEQYF | TGTGCCAGCAGTTATTACGAGCAGTACTTC | . | TRBJ2-7 | . | TRBV2
CSAWGTGQYF | TGCAGTGCTTGGGGCACCGGGCAGTACTTC | . | TRBJ2-7 | . | TRBV20-1
CASSTSDSSGSFF | TGTGCCAGCAGTACCTCCGACAGCTCCGGTTCTTTCTTT | . | TRBJ1-1 | . | TRBV2
CAWSVGTSGGANEQFF | TGTGCCTGGAGTGTTGGGACTAGCGGGGGGGCCAATGAGCAGTTCTTC | once | TRBJ2-1 | TRBD2 | TRBV30
CAISNGQGRTYEQYF | TGTGCCATCTCCAACGGACAGGGGAGAACCTACGAGCAGTACTTC | . | TRBJ2-7 | TRBD1 | TRBV6-5
CASSPRGNTEAFF | TGTGCCAGCAGCCCTCGAGGGAACACTGAAGCTTTCTTT | . | TRBJ1-1 | . | TRBV12-3/TRBV12-4
CASSPRTVNREAFF | TGCGCCAGCAGCCCCCGGACCGTAAACAGGGAAGCTTTCTTT | . | TRBJ1-1 | . | TRBV5-1
CSANRDNEQFF | TGCAGTGCCAACAGGGACAATGAGCAGTTCTTC | . | TRBJ2-1 | . | TRBV20-1
CASMTAMNTEAFF | TGTGCCAGCATGACAGCAATGAACACTGAAGCTTTCTTT | . | TRBJ1-1 | . | TRBV28